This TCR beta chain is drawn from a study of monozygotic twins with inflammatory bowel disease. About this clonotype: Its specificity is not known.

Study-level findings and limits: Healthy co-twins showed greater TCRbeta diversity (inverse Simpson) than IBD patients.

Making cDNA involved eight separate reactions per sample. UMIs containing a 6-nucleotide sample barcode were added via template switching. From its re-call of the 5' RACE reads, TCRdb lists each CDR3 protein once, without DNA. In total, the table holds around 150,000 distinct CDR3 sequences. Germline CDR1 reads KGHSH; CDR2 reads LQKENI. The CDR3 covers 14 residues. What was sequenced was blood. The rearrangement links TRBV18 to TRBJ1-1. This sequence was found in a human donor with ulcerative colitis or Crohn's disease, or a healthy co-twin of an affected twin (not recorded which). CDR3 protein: CASSPGRQNTEAFF.